The clone carrying this TCR beta chain was observed many times. Each TRB amplification used roughly 230-550 ng of genomic DNA from blood. This record belongs to a study of T and B cells in COVID-19 patients. BIOMED2 TRB-A/B primer pools were used in multiplex TRB PCR. TCRdb analysed the multiplex PCR reads with MiXCR anew, one entry per CDR3 protein. The table includes thousands of distinct CDR3 sequences, about 21% detected once. The receptor's source is a human donor with active COVID-19. Sequenced sample: blood.

The CDR3 region has the DNA TGTGCCTGTTTCCCGGGACAGCTCTTTAATTCACCCCTCCACTTT. Encoded protein: CACFPGQLFNSPLHF. The chain carries TRBV30 and TRBJ1-6; 7 bases match TRBD1. The CDR3 extends over 15 amino acids. Trimming removed 6 bases from V and 6 bases from J; junction bases left unmatched: 11. CDR1 GTSNPN and CDR2 SVGIG come from the germline V gene (reference sequence).